This entry is about one T cell receptor beta chain. The sample belongs to a study of tumor-infiltrating lymphocytes in primary liver carcinoma. This CDR3 has 15 residues. The V and J ends lost 1 base and 5 bases respectively, with 15 bases between them. Germline V gene data show CDR1 as SGHRS and CDR2 as YFSETQ. TCR beta cDNA was made from roughly 500 ng total RNA with a constant-region primer. Library construction for TCR beta comprised three nested multiplex PCR rounds performed with slightly modified ARM-PCR. The first two PCR rounds used TRBV1-TRBV30 forward primers with a C-beta reverse primer, about 10 cycles each. TCRdb reprocessed the multiplex PCR reads with MiXCR, giving one entry per CDR3 protein. This repertoire shows around 330,000 distinct CDR3 sequences, approximately 60% found once; its top ten account for about 9.4%. Germline DNA was extracted alongside blood RNA, which was obtained from unsorted whole blood.

The sample comprised peripheral blood. The TCR was taken from a middle-aged man with primary liver carcinoma and hepatitis B virus infection. The chain carries TRBV5-1 and TRBJ2-5; D perhaps matches TRBD2 (6 bases). CDR3 nucleotides: TGCGCCAGCAGCTTGTCGGGGGAGGCTGGGGAGACCCAGTACTTC. Translation gives CASSLSGEAGETQYF.